This TCR beta chain was captured in a study of control samples from healthy donors and cancer patients. Germline V CDR1 and CDR2: KGHSH, LQKENI. CDR3 size: 13 residues. Trimming took 2 bases from V and 4 from J, leaving 6 bases between them. Data came from immunoSEQ multiplex PCR; TCRdb stores just in-frame clones and leaves some out. The table records about 15,000 clones, 60% to 85% of them present only once. This TCR was sampled from a female donor with lung cancer. Sequencing was performed on formalin-fixed, paraffin-embedded tissue. The chain has TRBV18 and TRBJ1-5, with unresolved D. CDR3 coding DNA: TGTGCCAGCTCACCAGGACGGAATCAGCCCCAGCATTTT. Protein product: CASSPGRNQPQHF.